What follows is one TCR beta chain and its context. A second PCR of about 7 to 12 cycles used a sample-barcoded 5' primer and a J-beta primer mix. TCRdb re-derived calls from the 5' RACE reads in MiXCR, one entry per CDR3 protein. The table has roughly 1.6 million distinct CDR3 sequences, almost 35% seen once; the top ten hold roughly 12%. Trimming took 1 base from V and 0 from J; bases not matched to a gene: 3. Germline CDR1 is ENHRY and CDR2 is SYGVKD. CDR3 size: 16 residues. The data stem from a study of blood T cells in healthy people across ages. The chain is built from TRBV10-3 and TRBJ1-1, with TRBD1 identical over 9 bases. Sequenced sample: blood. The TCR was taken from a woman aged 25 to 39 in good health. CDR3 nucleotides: TGTGCCATCAGTGAGTACCGGACAGGGGTGAACACTGAAGCTTTCTTT. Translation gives CAISEYRTGVNTEAFF.